These 32 T cell receptor beta chains were all obtained from the same sample, sequenced in a study of control samples from healthy donors and cancer patients. Repertoires were generated with immunoSEQ multiplex PCR, while TCRdb's copy carries only in-frame clones and drops some. The sample has 90,000 to 150,000 clones; roughly 90% are singletons. Sequenced input: blood. These receptors all stem from a man aged 50 or older in good health.

The chain carries TRBV7-6 and TRBJ2-5; D not resolved. The length of the CDR3 is 11 residues. The V and J ends lost 2 bases and 2 bases respectively, with 0 bases between them. Germline lookup yields CDR1 SGHVS and CDR2 FNYEAQ. The CDR3 region is CASSLQETQYF. Written as DNA, the CDR3 is TGTGCCAGCAGCTTACAAGAGACCCAGTACTTC.

This clone came up a few times. The chain links TRBV3-1 (or the pseudogene TRBV3-2) to TRBJ1-2; D gene unclear. CDR3 length: 13 amino acids. The V end was cut by 1 base, the J end by 4 bases, with 7 bases between. Germline V gene data show CDR1 as LGHDT and CDR2 as YNNKEL (reference sequence). CDR3 region: CASSQGAIYGYTF. In DNA form, the CDR3 reads TGTGCCAGCAGCCAAGGGGCGATCTATGGCTACACCTTC.

The chain joins TRBV7-9 to TRBJ2-1; no firm D call. V was trimmed by 3 bases and J by 4 bases, leaving 1 base between them. Germline V lookup: CDR1 SEHNR, CDR2 FQNEAQ (reference sequence). The CDR3 extends over 11 amino acids. The CDR3 sequence is CASSFYNEQFF. In nucleotides, the CDR3 is TGTGCCAGCAGCTTTTACAATGAGCAGTTCTTC.

The chain employs TRBV29-1 and TRBJ2-7, with 8 bases that match TRBD1. The CDR3 runs to 14 residues. The germline gives CDR1 SQVTM, CDR2 ANQGSEA. J lost 0 bases, V lost 8 bases, and 9 bases had no gene match. The CDR3 DNA sequence: TGCAGCACCAGAGACAGGGGCAGCTCCTACGAGCAGTACTTC. This codes for CSTRDRGSSYEQYF.

The count of this clone is one. The chain couples TRBV18 to TRBJ1-3; D is unresolved. V was shortened by 0 bases and J by 0 bases, with 12 bases between the two germline ends. Germline lookup yields CDR1 KGHSH and CDR2 LQKENI. CDR3 length equals 17 residues. The CDR3 protein is CASSPPIGRISGNTIYF. In DNA form, the CDR3 reads TGTGCCAGCTCACCACCGATTGGACGCATCTCTGGAAACACCATATATTTT.

CDR3 in DNA: TGCGCCAGCAGCCAAGCCTCAGGGAGCTCTGGCTACACCTTC. Its protein is CASSQASGSSGYTF. V and J are TRBV4-3 and TRBJ1-2; maybe TRBD1 (5 bases). The CDR3 extends over 14 amino acids. From germline, CDR1 is LGHNA and CDR2 YSLEER. Trimming shortened V by 1 base and J by 7 bases, and 13 bases separated the two germline ends.

This chain connects TRBV2 to TRBJ2-1; D is uncertain. CDR1 and CDR2 from the germline V gene are SNHLY and FYNNEI. CDR3 length: 16 amino acids. V was pared by 3 bases and J by 0 bases, with 12 bases between. CDR3 sequence (DNA): TGTGCCAGCAGTGACGGGCCGCTCGTCTCCTACAATGAGCAGTTCTTC. This gives the protein CASSDGPLVSYNEQFF.

V gene TRBV6-2 or TRBV6-3 combines with J gene TRBJ1-2; TRBD1 matches at 8 bases. V trimming: 5 bases; J trimming: 2 bases; junction bases outside the gene matches: 16. Germline CDR1 and CDR2: MNHEY and SVGEGT. The CDR3 runs to 18 residues. The CDR3 is CASSRPTGRQGANYGYTF. CDR3 in DNA: TGTGCCAGCAGTCGCCCCACGGGGAGGCAGGGGGCAAACTATGGCTACACCTTC.

The J gene is TRBJ1-2, the V gene TRBV6-6; 7 bases align to TRBD1. CDR3 length: 14 amino acids. Trimming took 8 bases from V and 4 from J; bases not matched to a gene: 10. The V gene's germline CDR1 is MNHNY and CDR2 SVGAGI (reference sequence). CDR3 loop: CASRGNRGIYGYTF. The CDR3 DNA reads TGTGCCAGCCGAGGGAACAGGGGCATCTATGGCTACACCTTC.

This clone has only one observation. The genes are TRBV19 and TRBJ1-1, with 8 positions matching TRBD1. There are 14 residues in the CDR3. V was clipped by 3 bases and J by 3 bases; unmatched bases: 3. Per germline, CDR1 LNHDA and CDR2 SQIVND (reference sequence). The DNA of the CDR3 is TGTGCCAGTAGTATTTGGGGACAGGACACTGAAGCTTTCTTT. It is translated as CASSIWGQDTEAFF.

The CDR3: CASGDRPYEQYF. The CDR3 nucleotides read TGTGCCAGCGGGGACAGGCCCTACGAGCAGTACTTC. V gene TRBV7-9 combines with J gene TRBJ2-7, with 8 nucleotides matching TRBD1. Trimming cost V 8 bases and J 2 bases; bases outside gene matches: 2. This CDR3 has 12 amino acids. Germline CDR1 SEHNR, CDR2 FQNEAQ (reference sequence). The full variable domain, completed using reference TRBV7-9 and TRBJ2-7, is DTGVSQNPRHKITKRGQNVTFRCDPISEHNRLYWYRQTLGQGPEFLTYFQNEAQLEKSRLLSDRFSAERPKGSFSTLEIQRTEQGDSAMYLCASGDRPYEQYFGPGTRLTVT.

The chain employs TRBV5-8 and TRBJ1-5, with a possible D match to TRBD1 (5 bases). The CDR3 length is 14 residues. CDR1 and CDR2 from the germline V gene are SGHTS and YDEGEE. V lost 2 bases and J lost 9, with 15 bases in between. Written as DNA, the CDR3 is TGTGCCAGCAGCTTATGGGACCCGAGGGCGCCCCAGCATTTT. Encoded protein: CASSLWDPRAPQHF.

CDR3 protein: CATSDPNQETQYF. CDR3 DNA sequence: TGTGCCACCAGTGACCCCAACCAAGAGACCCAGTACTTC. The rearrangement joins TRBV24-1 to TRBJ2-5; no reliable D call. CDR1 KGHDR and CDR2 SFDVKD come from the germline V gene. The CDR3 extends over 13 amino acids. Between the trimmed V and J ends, which lost 4 bases and 0 bases, there was a span of 5 bases.

The chain joins TRBV28 to TRBJ1-4; 11 nucleotides line up with TRBD1. Germline V CDR1 and CDR2: MDHEN, SYDVKM. The CDR3 contains 16 residues. V lost 7 bases, J lost 2 bases, and 6 bases stayed unmatched. The CDR3 sequence: CASNLGQGGTNEKLFF. The DNA for the CDR3 is TGTGCCAGCAACCTGGGACAGGGGGGGACTAATGAAAAACTGTTTTTT.

This chain joins TRBV5-5 and TRBJ1-1, with TRBD1 identical over 9 bases. The CDR3 runs 16 residues. In germline, CDR1 is SGHKS, CDR2 YYEKEE (reference sequence). Trimming at V came to 3 bases and at J to 5 bases, leaving 11 bases not matched to a gene. The CDR3 is CASSSVSGTGRTEAFF. For the CDR3, the DNA is TGTGCCAGCAGCTCCGTGTCCGGGACAGGGCGAACTGAAGCTTTCTTT.

This clone was seen a single time. This sequence joins TRBV2 and TRBJ1-4, with TRBD1 matching over 7 bases. V was pared by 6 bases and J by 3 bases, with 7 bases of the junction left unmatched. This CDR3 comprises 15 residues. Germline V gene sequence: CDR1 SNHLY, CDR2 FYNNEI. The DNA of the CDR3 is TGTGCCAGCAGCGCCCAGGGGACAGCTAATGAAAAACTGTTTTTT. Translating gives CASSAQGTANEKLFF.

This clone was seen only once. The chain combines TRBV29-1 with TRBJ2-3; 8 positions agree with TRBD2. This CDR3 is built from 15 residues. With 5 bases clipped from V and 2 bases from J, the junction kept 9 bases outside the gene matches. The germline gives CDR1 SQVTM, CDR2 ANQGSEA. In nucleotides, the CDR3 is TGCAGCGTTAAAGGGCCAGCGGGGGACACAGATACGCAGTATTTT. This gives the protein CSVKGPAGDTDTQYF.

The V and J genes are TRBV4-3 and TRBJ2-1; the match to TRBD2 covers 8 bases. The length of the CDR3 is 16 residues. The germline V gene has CDR1 LGHNA and CDR2 YSLEER. With V trimmed by 1 base and J by 1 base, 3 bases remained unmatched. CDR3 sequence reads: CASSQGRGGSYNEQFF. The CDR3 DNA follows: TGCGCCAGCAGCCAAGGACGGGGGGGGTCCTACAATGAGCAGTTCTTC.

The chain combines TRBV30 with TRBJ1-6; D unclear. The CDR3 totals 14 residues. Germline lookup yields CDR1 GTSNPN and CDR2 SVGIG (reference sequence). V lost 1 base and J lost 8, with 12 bases in between. The CDR3 protein is CAWSEEGRHSPLHF. The CDR3 DNA sequence: TGTGCCTGGAGTGAGGAGGGCCGGCATTCACCCCTCCACTTT. Using reference TRBV30 and TRBJ1-6 for the parts outside the CDR3, the full variable domain is SQTIHQWPATLVQPVGSPLSLECTVEGTSNPNLYWYRQAAGRGLQLLFYSVGIGQISSEVPQNLSASRPQDRQFILSSKKLLLSDSGFYLCAWSEEGRHSPLHFGNGTRLTVT.

The chain links TRBV12-3 or TRBV12-4 to TRBJ1-1; no definite D call. V shed 6 bases and J shed 7 bases, with 15 bases lying between them. CDR3 length: 13 residues. CDR3 residues: CASSRFGRHEAFF. CDR3 nucleotides: TGTGCCAGCAGCCGTTTCGGACGTCATGAAGCTTTCTTT.

V is TRBV6-2 or TRBV6-3 and J is TRBJ1-1; D remains ambiguous. Trimming took 0 bases from V and 5 from J, leaving 10 bases between them. CDR1 is MNHEY, CDR2 SVGEGT, per germline. This CDR3 spans 14 amino acids. CDR3 DNA: TGTGCCAGCAGTTACTCGATAGAGGGAACTGAAGCTTTCTTT. It specifies CASSYSIEGTEAFF.

The rearrangement links TRBV2 to TRBJ1-2; 7 nucleotides line up with TRBD1. The length of the CDR3 is 15 residues. Germline CDR1 SNHLY, CDR2 FYNNEI. The ends lost 3 bases at V and 0 bases at J; junction bases unmatched: 4. CDR3 nucleotides: TGTGCCAGCAGTGATAGGGACAGAGCTAACTATGGCTACACCTTC. It yields the protein CASSDRDRANYGYTF.

The rearrangement joins TRBV4-3 to TRBJ2-3, with TRBD2 matching 9 bases. The CDR3 has 17 amino acids. With V trimmed by 4 bases and J by 2 bases, 10 bases remained unmatched. Germline V gene lookup returns CDR1 LGHNA and CDR2 YSLEER. The CDR3 protein is CASSPPPAGGNTDTQYF. CDR3 nucleotide sequence: TGCGCCAGCAGCCCCCCTCCAGCGGGGGGAAACACAGATACGCAGTATTTT.

As DNA, the CDR3 is TGTGCCAGCACGAGCGGGTTGGGGGGTTACAATGAGCAGTTCTTC. The encoded protein is CASTSGLGGYNEQFF. The chain employs TRBV3-1 (or the pseudogene TRBV3-2) and TRBJ2-1; possible D gene TRBD2, 6 bases. The CDR3 has 15 amino acids. The germline V gene has CDR1 LGHDT and CDR2 YNNKEL (reference sequence). The germline V and J ends were trimmed by 7 bases and 4 bases, with 17 bases remaining between them.

This chain connects TRBV29-1 to TRBJ1-2, with 7 bases that match TRBD1. Trimming cost V 3 bases and J 5 bases; bases outside gene matches: 9. CDR3 size: 14 residues. Germline V CDR1 and CDR2: SQVTM, ANQGSEA. The CDR3 spells CSVEATGEEYGYTF. The CDR3, as DNA: TGCAGCGTTGAGGCAACAGGGGAGGAATATGGCTACACCTTC.

The rearrangement uses TRBV9 and TRBJ1-5, with unresolved D. This CDR3 has 15 amino acids. Trimming took 0 bases from V and 6 from J, leaving 13 bases between them. Germline CDR1 and CDR2: SGDLS and YYNGEE. The CDR3 DNA reads as TGTGCCAGCAGCGTAGGGTTGTCAAGCGGTCAGCCCCAGCATTTT. Its protein product is CASSVGLSSGQPQHF.

The V and J genes are TRBV4-2 and TRBJ2-7; 8 nucleotides align to TRBD1. The CDR3 has 17 residues. Germline V gene lookup returns CDR1 LGHNA and CDR2 YNFKEQ. V shed 3 bases, J shed 6 bases, and the junction held 16 bases outside the gene matches. CDR3 amino acids: CASSQLLTQGGQSEQYF. DNA of the CDR3: TGTGCCAGCAGCCAGCTATTGACACAGGGGGGTCAAAGCGAGCAGTACTTC.

The V call is TRBV29-1, the J call TRBJ2-1; a weak D match, TRBD2 (7 bases). V dropped 6 bases and J dropped 9 bases, with 21 bases sitting between them. Germline V gene lookup returns CDR1 SQVTM and CDR2 ANQGSEA. The length of the CDR3 is 14 residues. CDR3 sequence (DNA): TGCAGCGTCGCGAAGGGGGGGCAAAAGGGTGAGCAGTTCTTC. Encoded protein: CSVAKGGQKGEQFF.

This sequence joins TRBV11-2 and TRBJ2-7; a weak D match, TRBD1 (5 bases). Germline V gene lookup returns CDR1 SGHAT and CDR2 FQNNGV. V gave up 1 base and J gave up 6 bases, with 13 bases separating them. The CDR3 is made up of 14 amino acids. CDR3 in amino acids: CASSLVGGASEQYF. In DNA, the CDR3 is TGTGCCAGCAGCTTAGTTGGTGGGGCTTCCGAGCAGTACTTC.

The chain combines TRBV19 with TRBJ2-1; 7 bases fit TRBD2. The CDR3 loop spans 15 amino acids. Germline loops: CDR1 LNHDA, CDR2 SQIVND (reference sequence). V was pared by 3 bases and J by 4 bases, with 6 bases of the junction left unmatched. CDR3 sequence reads: CASSITSGVYNEQFF. CDR3 nucleotides: TGTGCCAGTAGTATCACCAGCGGGGTTTACAATGAGCAGTTCTTC.

This clone was counted once. V is TRBV29-1 and J is TRBJ1-1; D is ambiguous. In germline, CDR1 is SQVTM, CDR2 ANQGSEA. This CDR3 has 11 amino acids. Trimming took off 4 bases at V and 4 bases at J, with 7 bases between the two ends. This CDR3 reads CSVARVTEAFF. DNA of the CDR3: TGCAGCGTTGCTCGTGTCACTGAAGCTTTCTTT.

The V call is TRBV7-9, the J call TRBJ1-1; D perhaps matches TRBD1 (6 bases). This CDR3 region has 15 residues. The V gene's germline CDR1 is SEHNR and CDR2 FQNEAQ (reference sequence). V was pared by 8 bases and J by 1 base, with 17 bases between. The CDR3 DNA reads TGTGCCAGCCTCCCTTCTGTCAGGGGGAACACTGAAGCTTTCTTT. It yields the protein CASLPSVRGNTEAFF.